The 14 T cell receptor beta chains below all came from one sample that was sequenced in a study of regulatory T cells in long-lasting Graves disease. Sample time point: newly diagnosed GD, antithyroid drugs for less than 3 months. PBMC-extracted RNA yielded the TCR library. Both iRepertoire HTBI primers and Arm-PCR of CDR3 regions were used to build the TCR beta libraries. TCRdb reprocessed the multiplex PCR reads with MiXCR, giving one entry per CDR3 protein. The table records under 500,000 distinct CDR3 sequences, around 15% of them present only once. This same sample was also part of a study on T cells in Graves' hyperthyroidism and ophthalmopathy.

Sample: peripheral blood mononuclear cells (PBMCs), taken at new diagnosis, from a patient treated with antithyroid drugs. All receptors come from a woman younger than 45 with Graves disease.

This clonotype has ten or more counts. This chain uses TRBV6-2 or TRBV6-3 with TRBJ1-1, with no clear D. V gave up 0 bases and J gave up 3 bases, with 8 bases separating them. The germline gives CDR1 MNHEY, CDR2 SVGEGT. This CDR3 is 14 amino acids long. CDR3 sequence: CASSYSYVDTEAFF. In DNA, the CDR3 is TGTGCCAGCAGTTACTCTTATGTCGACACTGAAGCTTTCTTT.

This clonotype was counted many times. The genes are TRBV30 and TRBJ2-7; D is undetermined. The germline V gene has CDR1 GTSNPN and CDR2 SVGIG (reference sequence). This CDR3 region has 16 residues. V lost 0 bases, J lost 3 bases, and 18 bases lay in between. The CDR3 DNA sequence: TGTGCCTGGAGTGTCTCCACTGGGGTATATCTCTACGAGCAGTACTTC. Translated: CAWSVSTGVYLYEQYF.

This clonotype was detected only a few times. The rearrangement uses TRBV20-1 and TRBJ2-3; 8 positions agree with TRBD2. CDR3 length equals 13 residues. Germline trimming cut 6 bases from V and 1 base from J; bases unmatched to any gene: 3. Looked up from germline, CDR1 is DFQATT and CDR2 is SNEGSKA (reference sequence). CDR3 sequence (DNA): TGCAGTGCCCCAGCGGGAGGCACAGATACGCAGTATTTT. It yields the protein CSAPAGGTDTQYF.

This clonotype has more than one count but fewer than ten. The chain recombines TRBV7-9 with TRBJ2-1; a possible D gene is TRBD1 (6 bases). There are 12 residues in the CDR3. V was shortened by 8 bases and J by 8 bases, with 13 bases between the two germline ends. Looked up from germline, CDR1 is SEHNR and CDR2 is FQNEAQ (reference sequence). This CDR3 reads CASRYRVDEQFF. The CDR3 DNA is TGTGCCAGCCGATACAGGGTAGATGAGCAGTTCTTC.

A few counts support this clonotype. The chain recombines TRBV6-1 with TRBJ2-1; 14 bases fit TRBD2. Germline trimming cut 4 bases from V and 12 bases from J; bases unmatched to any gene: 8. The germline gives CDR1 MNHNS, CDR2 SASEGT. This CDR3 comprises 15 residues. The CDR3 bases are TGTGCCAGCAGTGTAGGGACTAGCGGGAGAGTTGGGCAGTTCTTC. Translation gives CASSVGTSGRVGQFF.

Many counts were recorded for this clonotype. V gene TRBV20-1 combines with J gene TRBJ2-1; D perhaps matches TRBD1 (6 bases). The CDR3 is 14 residues long. V lost 3 bases to trimming and J lost 4 bases, with 13 bases between them. Germline-derived CDR1 and CDR2 are DFQATT and SNEGSKA (reference sequence). CDR3 nucleotides: TGCAGTGCTAGCCAACAACAGGGTTACAATGAGCAGTTCTTC. Amino acids: CSASQQQGYNEQFF.

This rearrangement joins TRBV27 to TRBJ2-1; the D is unclear. This CDR3 has 13 amino acids. From germline, CDR1 is MNHEY and CDR2 SMNVEV (reference sequence). V lost 0 bases and J lost 6, with 6 bases in between. The CDR3 loop reads CASSLSIRNEQFF. The CDR3 DNA reads TGTGCCAGCAGTTTATCGATCCGCAATGAGCAGTTCTTC.

This clonotype occurred many times. The CDR3, as DNA: TGTGCCAGCAGCTTATCGGGCGGCGGATTAGGGTCACCCCTCCACTTT. This translates into CASSLSGGGLGSPLHF. This sequence joins TRBV7-2 and TRBJ1-6, with unresolved D. Germline assignment: CDR1 SGHTA and CDR2 FQGNSA. CDR3 length: 16 amino acids. V was cut by 2 bases and J by 10 bases, with 18 bases left in between.

This clonotype occurred many times. This chain links TRBV7-9 with TRBJ2-3, with TRBD2 matching 8 bases. Germline V gene data show CDR1 as SEHNR and CDR2 as FQNEAQ (reference sequence). The trim removed 4 bases at V and 2 bases at J, leaving 8 bases unmatched. CDR3 size: 16 residues. This CDR3 reads CASSSRLATHTDTQYF. CDR3 nucleotide sequence: TGTGCCAGCAGCTCCCGACTAGCGACCCACACAGATACGCAGTATTTT.

Of note for this clonotype: A far more abundant clone sits one base away, making this likely a read error. The chain joins TRBV6-8 to TRBJ1-5; possible D gene TRBD1, 5 bases. Germline V gene sequence: CDR1 MNHGY, CDR2 SAAAGT. CDR3 length: 15 amino acids. In DNA, the CDR3 is TGTACCAGCAGTTTCCAGGGAGACTTCACTCAGCCCCAGCATTTT. It is translated as CTSSFQGDFTQPQHF.

Note on this clonotype: A read error is possible here, since a much larger clone lies one base away. This chain uses TRBV5-1 with TRBJ2-5; 8 positions match TRBD2. The CDR3 covers 16 residues. The germline V gene encodes CDR1 SGHRS and CDR2 YFSETQ. The CDR3 sequence is CASSLVLAGTQEAQYF. As DNA, the CDR3 is TGCGCCAGCAGCTTGGTCTTAGCGGGGACACAAGAGGCCCAGTACTTC. Based on the CDR3 plus reference TRBV5-1 and TRBJ2-5, the full variable domain is KAGVTQTPRYLIKTRGQQVTLSCSPISGHRSVSWYQQTPGQGLQFLFEYFSETQRNKGNFPGRFSGRQFSNSRSEMNVSTLELGDSALYLCASSLVLAGTQEAQYFGPGTRLLVL.

The table lists this clonotype with a few counts. This chain connects TRBV25-1 to TRBJ2-7, with D possibly matching TRBD1 (6 bases). Germline V gives CDR1 MGHDK, CDR2 SYGVNS. V lost 8 bases to trimming and J lost 0 bases, with 17 bases between them. The CDR3 covers 15 residues. In nucleotides, the CDR3 is TGTGCCAGCCAAGCAGTGAGGGGGAGCTCCTACGAGCAGTACTTC. Its translation is CASQAVRGSSYEQYF.

V is TRBV5-5 and J is TRBJ1-4; tentatively, D is TRBD1 (5 bases). This CDR3 is built from 16 residues. Germline-derived CDR1 and CDR2 are SGHKS and YYEKEE (reference sequence). V was shortened by 4 bases and J by 8 bases, with 21 bases between the two germline ends. CDR3 protein: CASSAPGTDVQEKLFF. Here the CDR3 DNA reads TGTGCCAGCAGCGCCCCAGGGACGGACGTGCAGGAAAAACTGTTTTTT.

The sample holds many counts of this clonotype. This chain joins TRBV11-2 and TRBJ2-2, with TRBD1 identical over 7 bases. With 7 bases clipped from V and 9 bases from J, the junction kept 11 bases outside the gene matches. This CDR3 is 14 amino acids long. The V gene's germline CDR1 is SGHAT and CDR2 FQNNGV. CDR3 coding DNA: TGTGCCAGCACCAAGACGAGGGGGCAAAGGGAGCTGTTTTTT. Its protein product is CASTKTRGQRELFF.